One sample yielded the 13 T cell receptor beta chains listed below, sequenced in a study of T-cell reconstitution after alpha-beta-depleted transplantation in children. The authors prepared the TCRbeta library with unique molecular identifiers. TCRdb passed the PCR reads through MiXCR, listing each CDR3 protein once. Of hundreds of thousands of distinct CDR3 sequences listed, about 10% are singletons. Sample: PBMCs from the stem cell graft donor, taken from the stem cell graft. These receptors were obtained from a human donor who donated a stem cell graft to a child with acute myeloid leukemia.

Ten or more counts support this clonotype. The rearrangement links TRBV7-2 to TRBJ2-1, with TRBD2 matching over 9 bases. V lost 2 bases and J lost 5; bases outside the gene matches: 7. The CDR3 spans 16 residues. Germline V gene lookup returns CDR1 SGHTA and CDR2 FQGNSA. CDR3 bases: TGTGCCAGCAGCTTATCAAAGACTAGCGGACACAATGAGCAGTTCTTC. This sequence encodes CASSLSKTSGHNEQFF.

This clonotype was seen more than once but under ten times. This chain links TRBV3-1 with TRBJ2-7, with D perhaps being TRBD1 or TRBD2 (6 bases each). The CDR3 runs 16 residues. Germline V lookup: CDR1 LGHDT, CDR2 YNNKEL (reference sequence). The ends were cut back, 0 bases at V and 5 bases at J, with 17 bases in the middle. CDR3 residues: CASSQEFWGRGDEQYF. In DNA, the CDR3 is TGTGCCAGCAGCCAAGAATTCTGGGGAAGGGGGGACGAGCAGTACTTC.

This clonotype was found a few times. The chain carries TRBV5-1 and TRBJ1-5; 7 positions agree with TRBD1. Germline assignment: CDR1 SGHRS and CDR2 YFSETQ. V lost 0 bases and J lost 6; bases outside the gene matches: 9. The CDR3 runs to 16 residues. Here the CDR3 reads CASSLDPRQGGQPQHF. The DNA for the CDR3 is TGCGCCAGCAGCTTGGATCCTCGACAGGGTGGTCAGCCCCAGCATTTT.

The chain joins TRBV5-6 to TRBJ2-2; D is ambiguous. Looked up from germline, CDR1 is SGHDT and CDR2 is YYEEEE. CDR3 length: 15 residues. The germline V and J ends were trimmed by 4 bases and 5 bases, with 15 bases remaining between them. CDR3 bases: TGTGCCAGCAGCCCCGGGCCCCTACGGACCGGGGAGCTGTTTTTT. Protein product: CASSPGPLRTGELFF.

This clonotype occurred a few times. V usage is TRBV3-1 and J usage is TRBJ2-2; tentative D call: TRBD2 (6 bases). The V and J ends lost 6 bases and 1 base respectively, with 9 bases between them. Germline V gene lookup returns CDR1 LGHDT and CDR2 YNNKEL (reference sequence). The CDR3 has 14 residues. DNA for the CDR3: TGTGCCAGCAGGGGACTTATGAACACCGGGGAGCTGTTTTTT. Its protein product is CASRGLMNTGELFF.

This chain connects TRBV9 to TRBJ2-1, with a tentative D call TRBD2 (5 bases). The V gene's germline CDR1 is SGDLS and CDR2 YYNGEE. V lost 0 bases and J 0 bases, leaving 10 bases between the germline ends. This CDR3 is 16 amino acids long. CDR3 residues: CASSVGGSSSYNEQFF. The CDR3 DNA reads TGTGCCAGCAGCGTAGGAGGGTCTAGCTCCTACAATGAGCAGTTCTTC.

This clonotype was seen a few times. The junction and the germline gene differ at one end; a read error may be behind it. The V call is TRBV29-1, the J call TRBJ2-1; 13 bases fit TRBD2. Germline values: CDR1 SQVTM, CDR2 ANQGSEA. CDR3 length equals 12 residues. CDR3: CSAGTSGIDGKF. The CDR3 coding sequence is TGCAGCGCTGGGACTAGCGGGATTGATGGGAAGTTC.

This clonotype was recorded a few times. V usage is TRBV12-3 or TRBV12-4 and J usage is TRBJ2-2, with 8 positions matching TRBD1. V trimming: 2 bases; J trimming: 5 bases; junction bases outside the gene matches: 7. CDR3 length: 16 residues. Here the CDR3 reads CASSLSRGLGTGELFF. The CDR3 bases are TGTGCCAGCAGTTTATCCAGGGGGCTTGGGACCGGGGAGCTGTTTTTT.

This clonotype was found many times. The chain uses TRBV27 and TRBJ2-7; D remains unclear. Trimming took off 5 bases at V and 1 base at J, with 9 bases between the two ends. This CDR3 is built from 13 residues. The V gene's germline CDR1 is MNHEY and CDR2 SMNVEV (reference sequence). The CDR3 is CASSRKISYEQYF. CDR3 coding DNA: TGTGCCAGCAGTCGTAAGATTTCCTACGAGCAGTACTTC.

This clonotype has only a few counts. The chain combines TRBV28 with TRBJ1-1; D is undetermined. From germline, CDR1 is MDHEN and CDR2 SYDVKM. Deletions cut 5 bases from V and 1 base from J, with 17 bases between. CDR3 length: 16 amino acids. The CDR3 loop reads CASSGVKNLRNTEAFF. CDR3 DNA sequence: TGTGCCAGCAGTGGGGTAAAAAACCTCAGGAACACTGAAGCTTTCTTT. Using reference TRBV28 and TRBJ1-1 for the parts outside the CDR3, the full variable domain is DVKVTQSSRYLVKRTGEKVFLECVQDMDHENMFWYRQDPGLGLRLIYFSYDVKMKEKGDIPEGYSVSREKKERFSLILESASTNQTSMYLCASSGVKNLRNTEAFFGQGTRLTVV.

This clonotype was counted many times. V usage is TRBV19 and J usage is TRBJ2-3, with 10 bases identical to TRBD2. V dropped 4 bases and J dropped 3; count of bases not matched to a gene: 7. Germline assignment: CDR1 LNHDA and CDR2 SQIVND (reference sequence). There are 16 residues in the CDR3. This chain's CDR3 is CASSTTSGEDTDTQYF. The CDR3 bases are TGTGCCAGTAGTACCACTAGCGGGGAGGATACAGATACGCAGTATTTT.

In this sample, this clonotype turned up many times. This chain joins TRBV20-1 and TRBJ2-3, with 8 bases that match TRBD2. Germline V lookup: CDR1 DFQATT, CDR2 SNEGSKA (reference sequence). With 1 base clipped from V and 6 bases from J, the junction kept 0 bases outside the gene matches. The CDR3 is 12 residues long. In DNA, the CDR3 is TGCAGTGCTAGAGGACTAGCGGATACGCAGTATTTT. Translation: CSARGLADTQYF.

Many counts were recorded for this clonotype. This chain uses TRBV7-8 with TRBJ2-7; 11 bases align to TRBD1. The CDR3 has 15 amino acids. Germline V gene lookup returns CDR1 SGHVS and CDR2 FQNEAQ. Trimming took 5 bases from V and 5 from J; bases not matched to a gene: 8. CDR3 loop: CASSPRTGGINEQYF. The CDR3, as DNA: TGTGCCAGCAGCCCCCGGACAGGGGGCATCAACGAGCAGTACTTC.